These T cell receptor beta chains were read from a single sample in a study of blood T cell repertoires in COVID-19. TCRdb keeps only in-frame clones here, not all; method: immunoSEQ multiplex PCR. Of over 200,000 clones detected, 70% to 90% appear once; the ten largest clones hold 10% to 12%. The source material was PBMCs or T cells enriched from blood (not recorded which). The receptors shown here come from a man aged 30 to 45 who had recovered from COVID-19. CDR3s include the opening cysteine and the closing phenylalanine or tryptophan. D genes are given only for firm matches. Part of the rows lack a size; the others show once, few, many or a class for expanded clones.

>few|TRBJ1-1|TRBV2|TRBD1
TGTGCCATCTATACAGGGGGCGGAAATTCTGAAGCTTTCTTT
CAIYTGGGNSEAFF
>NA|TRBJ2-7|TRBV7-2|NA
TGTGCCAGCAGCTTAGCCGGGTTTAGGCTAGACTACGAGCAGTACTTC
CASSLAGFRLDYEQYF
>NA|TRBJ2-1|TRBV6-6|NA
TGTGCCTCCCTAGCCGCGGAGAACAATGAGCAGTTCTTC
CASLAAENNEQFF
>NA|TRBJ1-5|TRBV15|TRBD1
TGTGCCACCAGCAGAGATATTGGGACAGGGTCGCCCCAGCATTTT
CATSRDIGTGSPQHF
>NA|TRBJ1-2|TRBV27|TRBD1
TGTGCCAGCAAGGTTCTACAGGGGGGCCTCTATGGCTACACCTTC
CASKVLQGGLYGYTF
>few|TRBJ1-1|TRBV9|TRBD1
TGTGCCAGCAGGTCCCAGGGGGCTAGCACTGAAGCTTTCTTT
CASRSQGASTEAFF
>NA|TRBJ1-1|TRBV2|NA
TGTGCCAGTCTCCTAGGAGGGTCGAACACTGAAGCTTTCTTT
CASLLGGSNTEAFF
>NA|TRBJ1-1|TRBV7-3|TRBD1
TGTGCCAGCAGCTTATACAGGGGGGGCACTGAAGCTTTCTTT
CASSLYRGGTEAFF
>NA|TRBJ2-2|TRBV5-1|NA
TGCGCCAGCAGCTTGGCAACGAACACCGGGGAGCTGTTTTTT
CASSLATNTGELFF
>NA|TRBJ2-2|TRBV19|TRBD1
TGTGCCAGTAGTCCTCCCTCCGGGACAGCCGGGGAGCTGTTTTTT
CASSPPSGTAGELFF
>NA|TRBJ2-1|TRBV19|NA
TGTGCCAGTAGTATGGGGTCAGGGGCTACTCAGCAGTTCTTC
CASSMGSGATQQFF
>NA|TRBJ2-1|TRBV18|TRBD2
TGTGCCAGCTCACCCCTAGCGGGAGGGTCGTATGAGCAGTTCTTC
CASSPLAGGSYEQFF
>NA|TRBJ2-7|TRBV18|TRBD2
TGTGCCAGCTCACAAGTAGCCGGGGGGGCCTCCTACGAGCAGTACTTC
CASSQVAGGASYEQYF
>NA|TRBJ2-1|TRBV9|TRBD2
TGTGCCAGCAGCGTGGCGGGGGGCCACAATGAGCAGTTCTTC
CASSVAGGHNEQFF
>NA|TRBJ2-6|TRBV5-8|NA
TGTGCCAGCCAGGGGAACCCTGGGGCCAACGTCCTGACTTTC
CASQGNPGANVLTF
>NA|TRBJ2-7|TRBV30|NA
TGTGCCTGGAGTTGGTACGGGGTCCCCTACGAGCAGTACTTC
CAWSWYGVPYEQYF
>NA|TRBJ1-1|TRBV16|NA
TGTGCCAGCAGCGCGACACAGGGGAACACTGAAGCTTTCTTT
CASSATQGNTEAFF
>NA|TRBJ1-2|TRBV5-1|TRBD1
TGCGCCAGCAGCTTGGACACCGGGACAGGCGCTTTAGACACCTTC
CASSLDTGTGALDTF
>NA|TRBJ1-4|TRBV7-9|NA
TGTGCCAGCAGCTTAGCGCGGTCGAGAAAAGCACGAACTAATGAAAAACTGTTTTTT
CASSLARSRKARTNEKLFF
>once|TRBJ1-1|TRBV30|NA
TGTGCCTGGAGTGTTTCAGACACTGAAGCTTTCTTT
CAWSVSDTEAFF
>many|TRBJ1-3|TRBV6-5|TRBD1
TGTGCCAGCAGTTATTCATGGACAGGGCGAGGAAACACCATATATTTT
CASSYSWTGRGNTIYF
>NA|TRBJ2-7|TRBV11-2|NA
TGTGCCAGCAGAAATTTCAGGGGCTACGAGCAGTACTTC
CASRNFRGYEQYF
>NA|TRBJ2-7|TRBV7-8|NA
TGTGCCAGCAGCTTAGAGGCTAGTTCCTACGAGCAGTACTTC
CASSLEASSYEQYF
>once|TRBJ1-2|TRBV19|NA
TGTGCTGCAAGGACAGTAGAAGGCTACACCTTC
CAARTVEGYTF
>NA|TRBJ1-5|TRBV30|NA
TGTGCCTGGAGTGCCCAGGGCGTAGGGAGCAATCAGCCCCAGCATTTT
CAWSAQGVGSNQPQHF
>NA|TRBJ1-1|TRBV6-4|NA
TGTGCCAGCAGTGATGGGGCGAACACTGAAGCTTTCTTT
CASSDGANTEAFF
>few|TRBJ1-2|TRBV12-3/TRBV12-4|NA
TGTGCCAGCAGTCCCGAGGGTTATGGCTACACCTTC
CASSPEGYGYTF
>NA|TRBJ2-3|TRBV5-1|TRBD1
TGCGCCAGCAGCTTGGGGTTGAGGGACAGTTTCACAGATACGCAGTATTTT
CASSLGLRDSFTDTQYF
>NA|TRBJ1-1|TRBV5-1|NA
TGCGCCAGCAGCTTGTCAGGGATTAACACTGAAGCTTTCTTT
CASSLSGINTEAFF
>NA|TRBJ1-2|TRBV27|NA
TGTGCCAGCAGTTCCCCCGGACTCTCGGGCTACACCTTC
CASSSPGLSGYTF
>NA|TRBJ1-2|TRBV24-1|TRBD1
TGTGCCACCAGTGATGGGAGGACAGGGGGCTATGGCTACACCTTC
CATSDGRTGGYGYTF
>NA|TRBJ1-1|TRBV5-1|NA
TGCGCCAGCAGCCGGACTCGGGGGAACACTGAAGCTTTCTTT
CASSRTRGNTEAFF
>NA|TRBJ2-1|TRBV7-8|NA
TGTGCCAGCAGCCCGGGAGGGGGCGAGCAGTTCTTC
CASSPGGGEQFF
>NA|TRBJ1-6|TRBV7-9|NA
TGTGCCAGCAGCGCCCCGACGGGTACAGGCCTCCACTTT
CASSAPTGTGLHF
>NA|TRBJ2-2|TRBV5-5|TRBD2
TGTGCCAGCAGCGTACTAGCGGAGAACACCGGGGAGCTGTTTTTT
CASSVLAENTGELFF
>NA|TRBJ1-1|TRBV29-1|NA
TGCAGCGTGGGAGGCACTGAAGCTTTCTTT
CSVGGTEAFF
>few|TRBJ2-1|TRBV19|NA
TGTGCCAGTAGTCTCGGGGTGAATGAGCAGTTCTTC
CASSLGVNEQFF
>NA|TRBJ2-1|TRBV5-6|TRBD2
TGTGCCAGCAGCTTGCGGACTAGCGGGCCCTACAATGAGCAGTTCTTC
CASSLRTSGPYNEQFF
>NA|TRBJ1-5|TRBV28|NA
TGTGCCAGCAGTTACGGACAGAATCAGCCCCAGCATTTT
CASSYGQNQPQHF
>NA|TRBJ2-3|TRBV19|NA
TGTGCCAGCGCGCTGGAAGGGGGCACAGATACGCAGTATTTT
CASALEGGTDTQYF
>once|TRBJ2-7|TRBV5-1|NA
TGCGCCAGCAGCTTGGCCGCAGGGATATCCTACGAGCAGTACTTC
CASSLAAGISYEQYF
>NA|TRBJ2-2|TRBV19|NA
TGTGCCAGTATGGGCCGGCTCGGAGGGGAGCTGTTTTTT
CASMGRLGGELFF
>NA|TRBJ2-7|TRBV5-1|TRBD1
TGCGCCAGCAGCTCGGCAGGGACAGGGGGCAGGTACGAGCAGTACTTC
CASSSAGTGGRYEQYF
>NA|TRBJ2-3|TRBV19|NA
TGTGCCAGTAGTATAGGTGGGAGGTTTATTGCAGATACGCAGTATTTT
CASSIGGRFIADTQYF
>NA|TRBJ2-1|TRBV6-5|NA
TGTGCCAGCAGACTCGAGGGTTTCGGGGTTGATGAGCAGTTCTTC
CASRLEGFGVDEQFF
>NA|TRBJ1-2|TRBV5-8|NA
TGTGCCAGCAGCCCTGTCGCGGGCCCGGGCTACACCTTC
CASSPVAGPGYTF